This T cell receptor beta chain was recovered during a study of shared clonotypes between healthy human individuals. As concerns this clone: This same CDR3 is encoded by further DNA sequences in the sample.

Assay: immunoSEQ multiplex PCR; the TCRdb copy retains only in-frame clones and omits some. This sample has 2 million to 2.5 million clones, with under 97% found just once. The germline gives CDR1 MNHNY, CDR2 SVGAGI (reference sequence). This CDR3 has 13 residues. V lost 5 bases to trimming and J lost 0 bases, with 7 bases between them. Sequencing input: naive CD4+ T cells sorted from blood. Noted subset: CD45RA+ positively selected. The chain joins TRBV6-6 to TRBJ1-1, with D perhaps TRBD1 (5 bases). This clonotype was sampled from a man between 18 and 35 years old in good health. CDR3 amino acids: CASSLTVNTEAFF. The DNA of the CDR3 is TGTGCCAGCAGTCTGACAGTGAACACTGAAGCTTTCTTT.